The sequence of this TCR beta chain was determined in a study of blood T cell repertoires in COVID-19 (dated by TCRdb to 2020 to 2021). Broadly, across the study: The collaborator samples originated in the United States, Italy and Spain and spanned the acute and convalescent phases of COVID-19. The material from the prospective study consisted of cDNA or gDNA derived from T cells, B-cell-depleted T cells, or PBMCs. Deeply sampled blood TCRbeta repertoires from subjects exposed to, actively infected with, or recovered from COVID-19 were included in the dataset. The repertoires were released in a freely available public database meant as a resource for research on the immune response to SARS-CoV-2. The samples were drawn from the first 160 participants of the ongoing ImmuneRACE study and from 1,254 subjects provided by 6 global collaborators. A de-identified subject ID, COVID-19 status, age in years and sex were almost always included in the sample metadata. HLA class I and class II types, where available, came from metadata supplied by the sample provider rather than from assay-based typing. Summary of the overall study and its limitations: The quantity of clinical and demographic metadata differed by source and by participant and was supplied without curation.

Measured from the cysteine to the phenylalanine, the CDR3 is 16 residues long. Kept here is only the CDR3 DNA, which spans 48 bases and is read in frame from base 1. CDR1 is given as LGHNA and CDR2 as YSLEER, both from the germline V gene. For this chain, trimming is 4 bases at the V end and 1 base at the J end, and the number of junction bases without a gene match is 9. This clone has a handful of counts. No antigen is known for it. Base qualities are not provided; no much larger clone lies one nucleotide away. TCRbeta CDR3 regions were amplified from genomic DNA by means of the immunoSEQ Assay, a bias-controlled multiplex PCR. For the original study's pipeline: The number of nucleated cells in each sample was estimated from the amplification of reference gene primers within the assay. To quantify the absolute abundance of each unique TCRbeta CDR3 rearrangement, sequence reads were collapsed and filtered. Productive Simpson clonality was computed per sample as the square root of Simpson's diversity index over productive rearrangements. In TCRdb, the immuneACCESS table is reduced to in-frame sequences with V and J assigned. These tables do not hold every clone; where another copy was compared, an unresolved V gene accounts for under half, and the others remain unexplained. V and J calls and clone size follow that table, whereas D and trimming were derived from the DNA. This sample lists 68,000 or so clones; over 70% were detected once. The top ten constitute less than 2.5% of the sample.

Each collaborating institution followed its own protocols to collect whole blood in K2EDTA tubes. Collaborator samples were shipped for TCRbeta analysis as frozen whole blood, isolated PBMCs, or DNA extracted from either sample type. This clonotype originated in a human donor in a cohort sampled during active COVID-19. The sequenced sample consisted of peripheral blood. Here the chain combines TRBV4-3 and TRBJ2-5; 7 bases in between match TRBD1. The DNA sequence is TGCGCCAGCAGCCCCTCCACGCCAGGGGGCCAAGAGACCCAGTACTTC. This yields the protein CASSPSTPGGQETQYF.